One sample yielded the 29 T cell receptor beta chains listed below, sequenced in a study of STAT5B mutations in CD4+ large granular lymphocyte leukemia. Assay used: immunoSEQ multiplex PCR; TCRdb lists only in-frame clones, some missing. The profile shows about 24,000 clones, about two thirds of them singletons. Sequencing used CD4+ T cells from blood buffy coats. These receptors all come from a human donor in good health.

This clone was counted a few times. The chain uses TRBV4-3 and TRBJ1-5; D is unresolved. Germline V gives CDR1 LGHNA, CDR2 YSLEER. The CDR3 consists of 14 residues. V lost 0 bases, J lost 5 bases, and 8 bases lay in between. The CDR3 region has the DNA TGCGCCAGCAGCCAAGATCCAGGCCATCAGCCCCAGCATTTT. Encoded protein: CASSQDPGHQPQHF.

This clone was seen a handful of times. V usage is TRBV21-1 and J usage is TRBJ2-5; the table's D gene call, TRBD1, was not cross checked with the DNA. TRBV21-1 is recorded as a pseudogene. The CDR3 totals 17 residues. CDR3 sequence: CASSKTPVDRGWETQYF. DNA of the CDR3: TGTGCCAGCAGCAAAACCCCCGTAGACAGGGGCTGGGAGACCCAGTACTTC.

V is TRBV11-2 and J is TRBJ2-7, with D perhaps given as TRBD1 or TRBD2 (5 bases each). V was shortened by 5 bases and J by 0 bases, with 23 bases between the two germline ends. CDR1 is SGHAT, CDR2 FQNNGV, per germline. This CDR3 has 18 residues. CDR3 amino acids: CASSPSRVIWGSSYEQYF. CDR3 DNA: TGTGCCAGCAGCCCTAGTCGGGTGATTTGGGGGAGCTCCTACGAGCAGTACTTC.

The chain employs TRBV2 and TRBJ1-1, with 7 bases identical to TRBD1. Trimming removed 7 bases from V and 0 bases from J; junction bases left unmatched: 8. This CDR3 has 15 residues. CDR1 is SNHLY, CDR2 FYNNEI, per germline. The CDR3 coding sequence is TGTGCCAGCATTTGGGACAGAGACTTGAACACTGAAGCTTTCTTT. Protein product: CASIWDRDLNTEAFF.

The V gene is TRBV19, the J gene TRBJ1-1, with a possible D match to TRBD1 (5 bases). The germline V gene has CDR1 LNHDA and CDR2 SQIVND (reference sequence). V lost 6 bases, J lost 5 bases, and 13 bases lay in between. CDR3 length equals 13 residues. CDR3 DNA: TGTGCCAGTAGGTGGGGGAGCGGAACTGAAGCTTTCTTT. It specifies CASRWGSGTEAFF.

The J gene is TRBJ2-2, the V gene TRBV11-2; 13 bases map to TRBD2. The V gene's germline CDR1 is SGHAT and CDR2 FQNNGV. This CDR3 has 18 amino acids. V lost 5 bases to trimming and J lost 4 bases; unmatched junction nucleotides: 10. The CDR3 sequence is CASSPRLAGGRGTGELFF. The CDR3 coding sequence is TGTGCCAGCAGCCCCCGACTAGCGGGGGGCCGAGGCACCGGGGAGCTGTTTTTT. The variable domain in full, with the rest retrieved from reference TRBV11-2 and TRBJ2-2, is EAGVAQSPRYKIIEKRQSVAFWCNPISGHATLYWYQQILGQGPKLLIQFQNNGVVDDSQLPKDRFSAERLKGVDSTLKIQPAKLEDSAVYLCASSPRLAGGRGTGELFFGEGSRLTVL.

On this clone itself: Other DNA sequences in the sample encode the same CDR3. J is TRBJ2-3 and V is TRBV18, with D possibly matching TRBD2 (5 bases). Trimming took off 3 bases at V and 0 bases at J, with 10 bases between the two ends. The CDR3 has 15 residues. Germline V gene lookup returns CDR1 KGHSH and CDR2 LQKENI. CDR3 amino acids: CASSPVGGSTDTQYF. The CDR3, as DNA: TGTGCCAGCTCACCCGTGGGCGGGAGCACAGATACGCAGTATTTT.

The chain employs TRBV18 and TRBJ1-5; D uncertain. The CDR3 length is 15 residues. The germline CDR1 and CDR2 sequences are KGHSH and LQKENI. Trimming removed 2 bases from V and 2 bases from J, with 10 bases in between. CDR3 residues: CASSPIGQGNQPQHF. The CDR3 nucleotides read TGTGCCAGCTCACCAATAGGGCAGGGCAATCAGCCCCAGCATTTT.

J is TRBJ1-6 and V is TRBV4-1, with D perhaps TRBD1 (6 bases). V was pared by 0 bases and J by 9 bases, with 15 bases between. Germline assignment: CDR1 MGHRA and CDR2 YSYEKL. This CDR3 comprises 16 residues. CDR3 bases: TGCGCCAGCAGCCAAGATCTTCACAGGGAGTCTTCACCCCTCCACTTT. Encoded protein: CASSQDLHRESSPLHF.

The chain uses TRBV29-1 and TRBJ2-7; D is uncertain. Germline V lookup: CDR1 SQVTM, CDR2 ANQGSEA. The CDR3 is 15 amino acids. Trimming left V 1 base short and J 3 bases short, with 16 bases between. The CDR3 here is CSVEGLDENYYEQYF. Here the CDR3 DNA reads TGCAGCGTTGAAGGATTGGACGAGAATTACTACGAGCAGTACTTC.

The V call is TRBV7-8, the J call TRBJ1-2, with D possibly TRBD1 on 5 matching bases. This CDR3 is 12 amino acids long. The V gene's germline CDR1 is SGHVS and CDR2 FQNEAQ. V was clipped by 5 bases and J by 6 bases, with 10 bases between them. CDR3 nucleotides: TGTGCCAGCAGCCCCATGACAGATGGCTACACCTTC. Its protein product is CASSPMTDGYTF.

The chain joins TRBV14 to TRBJ1-2; a possible D gene is TRBD1 (6 bases). The ends were cut back, 4 bases at V and 7 bases at J, with 16 bases in the middle. The CDR3 has 14 amino acids. Germline V gene sequence: CDR1 SGHDN, CDR2 FVKESK. The CDR3 is CASSLDRQPSGYTF. As DNA, the CDR3 is TGTGCCAGCAGCCTCGACAGGCAACCGAGTGGCTACACCTTC.

In its sample, this clone was seen a few times. The V gene is TRBV11-1, the J gene TRBJ1-2; TRBD1 is a possible D gene (6 bases). The CDR3 runs 11 residues. CDR1 is SGHAT, CDR2 FQDESV, per germline (reference sequence). Trimming shortened V by 3 bases and J by 8 bases, and 7 bases separated the two germline ends. The CDR3 DNA sequence: TGTGCCAGCAGCTTCAGGGGAGGCTACACCTTC. As protein: CASSFRGGYTF.

This rearrangement joins TRBV11-1 to TRBJ2-7; 9 bases line up with TRBD2. Germline V lookup: CDR1 SGHAT, CDR2 FQDESV (reference sequence). Losses at the gene ends were 1 base for V and 3 bases for J; bases not matched to a gene: 4. This CDR3 is built from 15 residues. CDR3 coding DNA: TGTGCCAGCAGCTTAGTAGCGGGGGCCTTCTACGAGCAGTACTTC. Protein product: CASSLVAGAFYEQYF.

V and J are TRBV5-8 and TRBJ1-1; the match to TRBD1 covers 8 bases. The CDR3 is 13 amino acids. The ends lost 3 bases at V and 5 bases at J; junction bases unmatched: 3. From germline, CDR1 is SGHTS and CDR2 YDEGEE. CDR3 in amino acids: CASSYRGFTEAFF. The CDR3 DNA follows: TGTGCCAGCAGCTACAGGGGGTTTACTGAAGCTTTCTTT.

The J gene is TRBJ1-2, the V gene TRBV4-1; D might be TRBD1 (6 bases). The CDR3 contains 16 residues. Germline V lookup: CDR1 MGHRA, CDR2 YSYEKL. V dropped 0 bases and J dropped 2 bases, with 13 bases sitting between them. CDR3 coding DNA: TGCGCCAGCAGCCAAGATCCAAACAGGGTAAACTATGGCTACACCTTC. It specifies CASSQDPNRVNYGYTF.

The rearrangement joins TRBV5-1 to TRBJ2-5; 11 positions match TRBD1. The ends lost 6 bases at V and 5 bases at J; junction bases unmatched: 6. This CDR3 region has 14 residues. The germline V gene has CDR1 SGHRS and CDR2 YFSETQ. DNA of the CDR3: TGCGCCAGCACTGGGACAGGGGGTTTGGAGACCCAGTACTTC. It yields the protein CASTGTGGLETQYF.

This clone was picked up a small number of times. The CDR3: CAISEPKRGGGMNEQFF. CDR3 sequence (DNA): TGTGCCATCAGTGAGCCCAAGCGGGGGGGCGGTATGAATGAGCAGTTCTTC. The V call is TRBV10-3, the J call TRBJ2-1; 10 positions agree with TRBD2. Germline loops: CDR1 ENHRY, CDR2 SYGVKD. This CDR3 contains 17 residues. The junction had 11 bases not matched to a gene; V was cut back by 2 bases and J by 7 bases.

The V gene is TRBV6-5, the J gene TRBJ1-1, with D perhaps matching TRBD1 (6 bases). Per the germline V gene, CDR1 is MNHEY and CDR2 is SVGAGI. The CDR3 is 15 amino acids. V lost 5 bases to trimming and J lost 5 bases, with 18 bases between them. CDR3 nucleotide sequence: TGTGCCAGCAGTATTCAACCGGGACACCGGACTGAAGCTTTCTTT. This gives the protein CASSIQPGHRTEAFF.

This chain joins TRBV6-5 and TRBJ2-1; tentative D call: TRBD1 (6 bases). There are 16 residues in the CDR3. Trimming cost V 0 bases and J 0 bases, with 9 bases left between them. Per germline, CDR1 MNHEY and CDR2 SVGAGI. CDR3 in amino acids: CASSYSGTSSYNEQFF. The DNA of the CDR3 is TGTGCCAGCAGTTACTCTGGGACAAGCTCCTACAATGAGCAGTTCTTC.

In its sample, this clone was seen a few times. CDR3 DNA sequence: TGTGCCAGCAGCCCCACGGACAGGGCCACCGGGGAGCTGTTTTTT. Translated, it gives CASSPTDRATGELFF. The chain combines TRBV7-3 with TRBJ2-2, with 8 bases fitting TRBD1. The germline V gene encodes CDR1 SGHTA and CDR2 FQGTGA. Unmatched junction bases numbered 6, after V lost 5 bases and J lost 4 bases. The CDR3 has 15 residues.

In its sample, this clone was seen a few times. This chain joins TRBV7-9 and TRBJ2-7; TRBD1 aligns across 7 bases. CDR3 length equals 15 residues. Germline CDR1 SEHNR, CDR2 FQNEAQ (reference sequence). Trimming removed 1 base from V and 5 bases from J; junction bases left unmatched: 8. CDR3 nucleotides: TGTGCCAGCAGCTTAGTTCTAGGGACAGTCCACGAGCAGTACTTC. Its translation is CASSLVLGTVHEQYF.

V gene TRBV11-3 combines with J gene TRBJ1-2; D perhaps matches TRBD1 (6 bases). This CDR3 is built from 17 residues. V lost 5 bases, J lost 2 bases, and 21 bases lay in between. Germline V CDR1 and CDR2: SGHNT, YENEEA. DNA for the CDR3: TGTGCCAGCAGCCGATTATCGGGGGGGGGCTTGAACTATGGCTACACCTTC. Translating gives CASSRLSGGGLNYGYTF. The full variable domain, its missing parts supplied by reference TRBV11-3 and TRBJ1-2, is EAGVVQSPRYKIIEKKQPVAFWCNPISGHNTLYWYLQNLGQGPELLIRYENEEAVDDSQLPKDRFSAERLKGVDSTLKIQPAELGDSAVYLCASSRLSGGGLNYGYTFGSGTRLTVV.

V usage is TRBV6-1 and J usage is TRBJ2-1; either TRBD1 or TRBD2 may fit D (7 bases each). Trimming removed 5 bases at V and 6 bases at J, with 17 bases between. Germline values: CDR1 MNHNS, CDR2 SASEGT. The CDR3 has 15 residues. The CDR3 region is CASSLQGGSFNEQFF. The CDR3 DNA reads as TGTGCCAGCAGTCTTCAGGGGGGGTCTTTCAATGAGCAGTTCTTC.

The rearrangement links TRBV11-2 to TRBJ1-1; unclear D gene. CDR3 size: 14 residues. Germline loops: CDR1 SGHAT, CDR2 FQNNGV. The V end lost 1 base, the J end lost 0 bases, and 6 bases lay between the germline ends. CDR3 nucleotides: TGTGCCAGCAGCTTAGGGTGGGTGAACACTGAAGCTTTCTTT. Its protein is CASSLGWVNTEAFF.

This CDR3 is CASSRWGAGDTEAFF. CDR3 DNA sequence: TGTGCCAGCAGTAGGTGGGGGGCCGGGGACACTGAAGCTTTCTTT. V is TRBV6-5 and J is TRBJ1-1; possibly TRBD1 for D (6 bases). V was trimmed by 5 bases and J by 3 bases, leaving 16 bases between them. The V gene's germline CDR1 is MNHEY and CDR2 SVGAGI. The CDR3 is 15 amino acids.

The rearrangement joins TRBV28 to TRBJ1-5; D is uncertain. Germline V lookup: CDR1 MDHEN, CDR2 SYDVKM. CDR3 length equals 14 residues. Trimming cost V 6 bases and J 5 bases, with 14 bases left between them. This chain's CDR3 is CASSPASGYQPQHF. The CDR3 DNA sequence: TGTGCCAGCAGCCCAGCGAGTGGGTATCAGCCCCAGCATTTT. Combining the CDR3 with reference TRBV28 and TRBJ1-5 gives the whole variable domain DVKVTQSSRYLVKRTGEKVFLECVQDMDHENMFWYRQDPGLGLRLIYFSYDVKMKEKGDIPEGYSVSREKKERFSLILESASTNQTSMYLCASSPASGYQPQHFGDGTRLSIL.

The rearrangement links TRBV30 to TRBJ1-4; D might be TRBD1 (6 bases). V was shortened by 5 bases and J by 7 bases, with 11 bases between the two germline ends. Germline V gene data show CDR1 as GTSNPN and CDR2 as SVGIG (reference sequence). The length of the CDR3 is 12 residues. CDR3 sequence: CAWGGVGEKLFF. CDR3 in DNA: TGTGCCTGGGGGGGCGTGGGTGAAAAACTGTTTTTT.

The chain links TRBV4-3 to TRBJ1-2; TRBD1 aligns across 7 bases. This CDR3 spans 16 amino acids. Germline CDR1 and CDR2: LGHNA and YSLEER. J was trimmed by 3 bases and V by 4 bases; bases with no gene match: 11. CDR3 in DNA: TGCGCCAGCAGCCTGGGGATGACAGGGAGTCACTATGGCTACACCTTC. Translated, it gives CASSLGMTGSHYGYTF.